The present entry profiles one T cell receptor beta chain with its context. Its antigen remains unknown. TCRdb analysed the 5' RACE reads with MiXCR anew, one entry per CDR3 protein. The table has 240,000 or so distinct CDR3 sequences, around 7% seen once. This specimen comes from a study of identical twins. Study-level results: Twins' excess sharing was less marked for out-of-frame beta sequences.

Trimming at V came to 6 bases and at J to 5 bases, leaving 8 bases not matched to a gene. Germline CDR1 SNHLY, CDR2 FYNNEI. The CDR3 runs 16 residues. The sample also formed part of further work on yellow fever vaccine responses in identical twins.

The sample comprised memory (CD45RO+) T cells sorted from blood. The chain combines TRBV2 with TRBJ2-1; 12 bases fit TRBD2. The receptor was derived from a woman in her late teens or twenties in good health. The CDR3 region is CASRRTTSGGNNEQFF. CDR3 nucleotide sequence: TGTGCCAGCAGAAGAACCACTAGCGGGGGGAACAATGAGCAGTTCTTC.